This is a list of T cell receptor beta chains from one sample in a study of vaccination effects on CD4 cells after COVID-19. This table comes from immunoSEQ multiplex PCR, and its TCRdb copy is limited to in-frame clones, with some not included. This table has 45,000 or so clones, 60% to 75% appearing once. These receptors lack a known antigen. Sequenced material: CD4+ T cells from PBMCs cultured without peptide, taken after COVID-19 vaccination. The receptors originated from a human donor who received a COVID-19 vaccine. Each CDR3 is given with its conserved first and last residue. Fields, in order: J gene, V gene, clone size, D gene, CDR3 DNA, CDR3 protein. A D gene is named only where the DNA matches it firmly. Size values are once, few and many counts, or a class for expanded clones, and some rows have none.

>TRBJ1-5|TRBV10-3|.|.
TGTGCCATCAGGAAGGACAAGAATAGCAATCAGCCCCAGCATTTT
CAIRKDKNSNQPQHF
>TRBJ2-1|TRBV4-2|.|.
TGTGCCAGCAGCCAAGAAGGGCATAGGTTCAGCCTTAGCTCCTACAATGAGCAGTTCTTC
CASSQEGHRFSLSSYNEQFF
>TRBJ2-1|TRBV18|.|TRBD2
TGTGCCAGCTCACCGAGGACTAGGACGGATGAGCAGTTCTTC
CASSPRTRTDEQFF
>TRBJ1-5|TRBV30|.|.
TGTGCCTGGAGTCCTTCTATAGGGCAGCCCCAGCATTTT
CAWSPSIGQPQHF
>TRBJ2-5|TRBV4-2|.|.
TGTGCCAGCAGCCAAGCACGAGGGGCGGAGACCCAGTACTTC
CASSQARGAETQYF
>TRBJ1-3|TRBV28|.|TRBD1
TGTGCCAGCAGAGGACAGGGCGAAAACACCATATATTTT
CASRGQGENTIYF
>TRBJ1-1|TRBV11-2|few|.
TGTGCCAGCAGCCCAAGCTCAGTGAACACTGAAGCTTTCTTT
CASSPSSVNTEAFF
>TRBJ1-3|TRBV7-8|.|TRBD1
TGTGCCAGCAGACAACGAACAGGGGGCCTAGGAAACACCATATATTTT
CASRQRTGGLGNTIYF
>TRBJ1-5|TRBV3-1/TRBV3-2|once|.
TGTGCCAGCAGCCCAGGGACTGGGGGTCAGCCCCAGCATTTT
CASSPGTGGQPQHF
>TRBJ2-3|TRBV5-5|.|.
TGTGCCAGCAGCGACCCGCGGGTCTTTGGCACAGATACGCAGTATTTT
CASSDPRVFGTDTQYF
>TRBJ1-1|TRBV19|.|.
TGTGCCAGTAGTACCGCTTATCAGGGATTTAGCACTGAAGCTTTCTTT
CASSTAYQGFSTEAFF
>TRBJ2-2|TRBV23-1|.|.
TGCGCCAGCAGTCTTAGGACAGCGAACACCGGGGAGCTGTTTTTT
CASSLRTANTGELFF
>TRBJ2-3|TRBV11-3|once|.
TGTGCCAGCAGCTTACGGTGGGAGGCAGATACGCAGTATTTT
CASSLRWEADTQYF
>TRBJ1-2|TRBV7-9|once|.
TGTGCCAGCAGCTTAGGGAGGGACGGGCTCTATGGCTACACCTTC
CASSLGRDGLYGYTF
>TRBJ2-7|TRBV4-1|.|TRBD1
TGCGCCAGCAGCCAAACAGGGGGAGGCGAGCAGTACTTC
CASSQTGGGEQYF
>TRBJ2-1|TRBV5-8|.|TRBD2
TGTGCCAGCAGCCAACCGTCCCTGAGCGGGGTTTCCTACAATGAGCAGTTCTTC
CASSQPSLSGVSYNEQFF
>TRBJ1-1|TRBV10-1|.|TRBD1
TGCGCCAGCAGTGCGAGACAGGGCGTAGGCACTGAAGCTTTCTTT
CASSARQGVGTEAFF
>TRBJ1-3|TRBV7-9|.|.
TGTGCCAGCAGCTTAGCGAGGCTGACCTCTGGAAACACCATATATTTT
CASSLARLTSGNTIYF
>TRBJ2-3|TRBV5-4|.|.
TGTGCCAGCAGCTTGGTGCGGGGTTACACAGATACGCAGTATTTT
CASSLVRGYTDTQYF
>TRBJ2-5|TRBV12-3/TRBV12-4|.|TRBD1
TGTGCCAGCAGATCTCAGGGGGAAGAGACCCAGTACTTC
CASRSQGEETQYF
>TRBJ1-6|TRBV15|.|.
TGTGCCACCAGCAGAGATCCTGTCTCACCCCTCCACTTT
CATSRDPVSPLHF
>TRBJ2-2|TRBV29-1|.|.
TGCAGCGCAAAGGAAGGCGGGGAGCTGTTTTTT
CSAKEGGELFF
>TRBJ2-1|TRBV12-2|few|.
TGTGCAAGTCGCCGACTGGTCGATGAGCAGTTCTTC
CASRRLVDEQFF
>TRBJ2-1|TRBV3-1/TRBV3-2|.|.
TGTGCCAGCAGCCAAGGCTTCTCGTTCATCTCCTACAATGAGCAGTTCTTC
CASSQGFSFISYNEQFF
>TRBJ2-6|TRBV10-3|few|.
TGTGCCGCGTGGGGGGAGTCTGGGGCCAACGTCCTGACTTTC
CAAWGESGANVLTF
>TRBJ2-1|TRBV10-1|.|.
TGCGCCAGCAGTGTAAGTCTCGACAATGAGCAGTTCTTC
CASSVSLDNEQFF
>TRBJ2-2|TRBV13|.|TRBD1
TGTGCCAGCAGCCCTACCCAGGGGGCCTTGACCGGGGAGCTGTTTTTT
CASSPTQGALTGELFF
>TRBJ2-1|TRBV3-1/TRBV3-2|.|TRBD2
TGTGCCAGCAGCCAAGATATAATAGCGGGAGTCATCAATGAGCAGTTCTTC
CASSQDIIAGVINEQFF
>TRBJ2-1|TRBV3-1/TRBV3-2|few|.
TGTGCCAGCAGCGCCTCCCCCACAGGGAAGGGTGAGCAGTTCTTC
CASSASPTGKGEQFF
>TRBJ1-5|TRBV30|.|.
TGTGCCTGGAGCGTAGATAGCAATCAGCCCCAGCATTTT
CAWSVDSNQPQHF
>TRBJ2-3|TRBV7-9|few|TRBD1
TGTGCCAGCAGCTTAGGGGATAGACAGGGACGAGATACGCAGTATTTT
CASSLGDRQGRDTQYF
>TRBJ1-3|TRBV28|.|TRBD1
TGTGCCAGCAGTAAGAGGACAGGGGGGCGCTCCCTATCTGGAAACACCATATATTTT
CASSKRTGGRSLSGNTIYF
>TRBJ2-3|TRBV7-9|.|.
TGTGCCAGCAGCTTAGACCCCTCGCTTAACACGCAGTATTTT
CASSLDPSLNTQYF
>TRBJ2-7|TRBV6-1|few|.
TGTGCCAGCAGTGAACTGGCGGGAATCTCCTACGAGCAGTACTTC
CASSELAGISYEQYF
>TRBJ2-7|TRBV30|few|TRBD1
TGTGCCTGGGGGGGACAGAGTTACGAGCAGTACTTC
CAWGGQSYEQYF
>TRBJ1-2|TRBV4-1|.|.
TGCGCCAGCAGCCAAGAGCGGTTAGGGCAAGGCTACACCTTC
CASSQERLGQGYTF
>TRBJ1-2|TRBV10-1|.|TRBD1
TGCGCCAGCAGTCGGGACAGGGATACAAACTATGGCTACACCTTC
CASSRDRDTNYGYTF
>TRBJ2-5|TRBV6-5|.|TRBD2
TGTGCCAGCTCCGAAGGGACTATTCAAGAGACCCAGTACTTC
CASSEGTIQETQYF
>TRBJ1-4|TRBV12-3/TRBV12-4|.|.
TGTGCCAGCAATTCGAATGAGGGGGGAAAACTGTTTTTT
CASNSNEGGKLFF
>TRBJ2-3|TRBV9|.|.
TGTGCCAGCAGCGTAGGGGCCTTGGACACCCATACGCAGTATTTT
CASSVGALDTHTQYF
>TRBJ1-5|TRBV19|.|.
TGTGCCAGTAGCCCATATAGCAATCAGCCCCAGCATTTT
CASSPYSNQPQHF
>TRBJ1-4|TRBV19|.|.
TGTGCCAGTTCCAACTACCTAAATGAAAAACTGTTTTTT
CASSNYLNEKLFF
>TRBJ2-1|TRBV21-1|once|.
TGTGCCAGCAGCAAAGGTCCGACTAGCGGGCCGCCGCCGTTCTTC
CASSKGPTSGPPPFF
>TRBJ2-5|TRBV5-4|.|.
TGTGCCAGCAGCTTACCCCTGGCGCGAGAGACCCAGTACTTC
CASSLPLARETQYF
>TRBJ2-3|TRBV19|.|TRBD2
TGTGCCAGTAGTATATCTCGAGGGAGGGAGGGCACAGATACGCAGTATTTT
CASSISRGREGTDTQYF
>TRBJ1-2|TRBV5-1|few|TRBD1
TGCGCCAGCAGCTCGTCTTGGGACAGCCTGGGAGGCTACACCTTC
CASSSSWDSLGGYTF
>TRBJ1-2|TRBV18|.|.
TGTGCCAGCTCACCACCCCTACAGGGCCCCAACTATGGCTACACCTTC
CASSPPLQGPNYGYTF
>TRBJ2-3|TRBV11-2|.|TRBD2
TGTGCCAGCAGCTTAAAGATGTCGCGGCTAGCGGGGGTTGGAGATACGCAGTATTTT
CASSLKMSRLAGVGDTQYF
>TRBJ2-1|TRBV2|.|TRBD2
TGTGCCACTACCGCGGGAGCCTACTACAATGAGCAGTTCTTC
CATTAGAYYNEQFF
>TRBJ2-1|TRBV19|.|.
TGTGCCAGTAGTATGGGGATTGCGCGGGATTTTGTTCGTGGAGGTGAGCAGTTCTTC
CASSMGIARDFVRGGEQFF